Listed here are 21 T cell receptor beta chains from one sample, sequenced in a study of identical twins. In TCRdb, the 5' RACE reads were re-called with MiXCR into one record per CDR3 protein. Here the sample spans 640,000 or so distinct CDR3 sequences, approximately 6.1% being singletons. The source material was naive T cells sorted from blood. These receptors all come from a man aged 18 to 35 in good health.

V is TRBV7-9 and J is TRBJ2-1, with D possibly called TRBD1 or TRBD2 (5 bases each). The germline V gene encodes CDR1 SEHNR and CDR2 FQNEAQ (reference sequence). The CDR3 runs to 16 residues. The V and J ends lost 6 bases and 0 bases respectively, with 15 bases between them. CDR3 nucleotide sequence: TGTGCCAGCAGACACCGGGACCAGAGCTCCTACAATGAGCAGTTCTTC. Amino acids: CASRHRDQSSYNEQFF.

There are a few counts of this clonotype. The CDR3 DNA follows: TGTGCCAGCAGTCTCTGGGCCAGAGTTCTAGCCTCGGGGGAGGCCTACAATGAGCAGTTCTTC. It translates to CASSLWARVLASGEAYNEQFF. This chain joins TRBV27 and TRBJ2-1; the D gene is possibly TRBD2 (6 bases). V lost 5 bases to trimming and J lost 2 bases, with 31 bases between them. Germline loops: CDR1 MNHEY, CDR2 SMNVEV (reference sequence). This CDR3 is 21 amino acids long.

At least ten counts were recorded for this clonotype. Its ends do not fully match the called genes, so a read error is possible. The rearrangement links TRBV5-1 to TRBJ1-2; 8 bases line up with TRBD1. The germline gives CDR1 SGHRS, CDR2 YFSETQ. This CDR3 is 13 amino acids long. This chain's CDR3 is CASSSTGDYGYTF. The CDR3 DNA reads TGTGCCAGCAGTTCGACAGGGGACTATGGCTACACCTTC.

The sample holds many counts of this clonotype. The V call is TRBV6-5, the J call TRBJ2-3, with D tentatively TRBD2 (6 bases). In germline, CDR1 is MNHEY, CDR2 SVGAGI. The CDR3 has 15 residues. V was trimmed by 2 bases and J by 4 bases, leaving 13 bases between them. The CDR3 nucleotides are TGTGCCAGCAGTTACCAGCCGGAGGGGTCAGATACGCAGTATTTT. The encoded protein is CASSYQPEGSDTQYF.

Notes on this clonotype: As the CDR3 is not closed by the conserved phenylalanine or tryptophan, this likely results from a read error. The chain is built from TRBV28 and TRBJ2-7, with no clear D. The CDR3 length is 16 residues. Germline loops: CDR1 MDHEN, CDR2 SYDVKM. V lost 10 bases to trimming and J lost 2 bases, with 24 bases between them. CDR3 loop: CATLPNPGQGTYEQYC. DNA for the CDR3: TGTGCCACCCTCCCCAACCCCGGGCAAGGGACCTACGAGCAGTACTGC.

As for this clonotype: A read error may produce the germline difference seen at one junction end. This chain links TRBV29-1 with TRBJ1-1; D remains unclear. CDR3 size: 11 residues. The germline V gene has CDR1 SQVTM and CDR2 ANQGSEA. CDR3 DNA: TGCAGCGTTCAAGATGACATGGGAGCTTTCTTT. This encodes CSVQDDMGAFF. Full variable domain (remainder filled in from reference TRBV29-1 and TRBJ1-1): SAVISQKPSRDICQRGTSLTIQCQVDSQVTMMFWYRQQPGQSLTLIATANQGSEATYESGFVIDKFPISRPNLTFSTLTVSNMSPEDSSIYLCSVQDDMGAFFGQGTRLTVV.

This clonotype appeared a few times. One junction end disagrees with the germline gene, perhaps due to a read error. CDR3 protein: CSGRRGSTQPQHF. CDR3 coding DNA: TGCAGTGGCAGAAGAGGGAGCACTCAGCCCCAGCATTTT. The chain combines TRBV20-1 with TRBJ1-5; D is undetermined. CDR3 length equals 13 residues. Germline values: CDR1 DFQATT, CDR2 SNEGSKA (reference sequence).

The V gene is TRBV29-1, the J gene TRBJ2-1; unclear D gene. Germline values: CDR1 SQVTM, CDR2 ANQGSEA. The CDR3 is made up of 11 amino acids. Trimming stripped 4 bases from V and 4 bases from J, with 5 bases between. CDR3 sequence (DNA): TGCAGCGTTGCAGTTTACAATGAGCAGTTCTTC. Amino acid sequence: CSVAVYNEQFF.

In its sample, this clonotype was seen many times. This sequence joins TRBV12-3 or TRBV12-4 and TRBJ2-1; 13 nucleotides line up with TRBD2. Germline trimming cut 5 bases from V and 7 bases from J; bases unmatched to any gene: 5. The CDR3 covers 15 residues. The CDR3 nucleotides are TGTGCCAGCAGTCGGACTAGCGGGAGTCCGAATGAGCAGTTCTTC. Translated: CASSRTSGSPNEQFF.

This clonotype has at least ten counts. The rearrangement links TRBV28 to TRBJ2-5, with 7 bases fitting TRBD2. Germline trimming cut 7 bases from V and 4 bases from J; bases unmatched to any gene: 3. Per germline, CDR1 MDHEN and CDR2 SYDVKM. This CDR3 has 12 residues. This CDR3 reads CASIAGPETQYF. CDR3 DNA sequence: TGTGCCAGCATAGCGGGCCCAGAGACCCAGTACTTC. Full variable domain (outside the CDR3, taken from reference TRBV28 and TRBJ2-5): DVKVTQSSRYLVKRTGEKVFLECVQDMDHENMFWYRQDPGLGLRLIYFSYDVKMKEKGDIPEGYSVSREKKERFSLILESASTNQTSMYLCASIAGPETQYFGPGTRLLVL.

This clonotype was seen a handful of times. The genes are TRBV12-3 or TRBV12-4 and TRBJ1-1; maybe TRBD1 (6 bases). The CDR3 is 15 residues long. Trimming stripped 5 bases from V and 3 bases from J, with 16 bases between. The CDR3 here is CASSTRTGADTEAFF. CDR3 bases: TGTGCCAGCAGTACCAGAACGGGGGCAGACACTGAAGCTTTCTTT.

In this sample, this clonotype turned up a few times. The chain carries TRBV28 and TRBJ2-1; 9 positions match TRBD1. The V and J ends lost 6 bases and 9 bases, in that order; junction bases with no gene match: 12. This CDR3 is 15 amino acids long. The V gene's germline CDR1 is MDHEN and CDR2 SYDVKM. In DNA, the CDR3 is TGTGCCAGCAGGTTGACAGGGGGGCTGGGTGGTGAGCAGTTCTTC. It codes for CASRLTGGLGGEQFF. Combining the CDR3 with reference TRBV28 and TRBJ2-1 gives the whole variable domain DVKVTQSSRYLVKRTGEKVFLECVQDMDHENMFWYRQDPGLGLRLIYFSYDVKMKEKGDIPEGYSVSREKKERFSLILESASTNQTSMYLCASRLTGGLGGEQFFGPGTRLTVL.

This clonotype was found many times. This chain joins TRBV28 and TRBJ2-1, with 9 nucleotides matching TRBD1. CDR1 and CDR2 (germline): MDHEN, SYDVKM. The CDR3 has 15 amino acids. V was pared by 6 bases and J by 8 bases, with 11 bases of the junction left unmatched. The CDR3: CASRKRDRVFDEQFF. The CDR3 DNA reads TGTGCCAGCAGGAAAAGGGACAGGGTCTTCGATGAGCAGTTCTTC.

This clonotype showed up just a few times. This chain links TRBV10-2 with TRBJ2-7; 9 bases agree with TRBD2. Germline-derived CDR1 and CDR2 are WSHSY and SAAADI. Trimming removed 5 bases from V and 6 bases from J; junction bases left unmatched: 8. CDR3 length: 14 residues. The CDR3 nucleotides read TGCGCCAGCAGTAAGGGACTAGCTCTCTCCGAGCAGTACGTC. Its translation is CASSKGLALSEQYV.

The chain is built from TRBV29-1 and TRBJ1-2; 8 positions agree with TRBD1. The germline gives CDR1 SQVTM, CDR2 ANQGSEA. J gave up 5 bases and V 6 bases, and 5 bases lay outside the gene matches. The CDR3 contains 12 residues. This CDR3 is CSVSGTGYGYTF. The CDR3 DNA reads as TGCAGCGTCTCCGGGACAGGTTATGGCTACACCTTC.

This clonotype was counted many times. The J gene is TRBJ2-7, the V gene TRBV15; D gene ambiguous. V lost 0 bases and J lost 1, with 16 bases in between. This CDR3 has 17 amino acids. Germline V gene data show CDR1 as LNHNV and CDR2 as YYDKDF (reference sequence). CDR3 loop: CATSRDLNSRISYEQYF. The CDR3 nucleotides read TGTGCCACCAGCAGAGATCTCAACAGCCGTATTTCCTACGAGCAGTACTTC.

This clonotype occurred a few times. The chain uses TRBV9 and TRBJ1-2, with 7 nucleotides matching TRBD1. The germline CDR1 and CDR2 sequences are SGDLS and YYNGEE. The CDR3 is 15 amino acids. Trimming removed 2 bases from V and 8 bases from J; junction bases left unmatched: 12. For the CDR3, the DNA is TGTGCCAGCAGCGTGGAAGGACAGGCTCCACGGGGCTACACCTTC. It encodes CASSVEGQAPRGYTF.

The count of this clonotype is one. The chain links TRBV18 to TRBJ2-4, with TRBD1 identical over 7 bases. Trimming removed 3 bases from V and 5 bases from J; junction bases left unmatched: 4. The germline V gene encodes CDR1 KGHSH and CDR2 LQKENI. This CDR3 comprises 14 residues. CDR3 in DNA: TGTGCCAGCTCACCTGACAGGGTACAAAACATTCAGTACTTC. Translation gives CASSPDRVQNIQYF.

This clonotype was seen at least ten times. The V call is TRBV24-1, the J call TRBJ2-1, with 7 positions matching TRBD2. The junction had 6 bases not matched to a gene; V was cut back by 1 base and J by 1 base. This CDR3 contains 17 residues. Germline lookup yields CDR1 KGHDR and CDR2 SFDVKD. CDR3 residues: CATSDLAAGVSYNEQFF. Written as DNA, the CDR3 is TGTGCCACCAGTGATTTAGCGGCGGGAGTATCCTACAATGAGCAGTTCTTC.

This clonotype came up many times. This chain joins TRBV29-1 and TRBJ2-2; perhaps TRBD1 as D (6 bases). This CDR3 has 17 amino acids. Per germline, CDR1 SQVTM and CDR2 ANQGSEA. V gave up 3 bases and J gave up 5 bases, with 22 bases separating them. The CDR3, as DNA: TGCAGCGTTGAGATAGAACAGGGTTTCGTTGAGACCGGGGAGCTGTTTTTT. It translates to CSVEIEQGFVETGELFF.

The chain carries TRBV7-9 and TRBJ1-2; no clear D. Germline V gives CDR1 SEHNR, CDR2 FQNEAQ (reference sequence). CDR3 length equals 14 residues. Trimming stripped 5 bases from V and 0 bases from J, with 10 bases between. This CDR3 is CASSKQSTNYGYTF. CDR3 nucleotides: TGTGCCAGCAGCAAACAGTCGACTAACTATGGCTACACCTTC.